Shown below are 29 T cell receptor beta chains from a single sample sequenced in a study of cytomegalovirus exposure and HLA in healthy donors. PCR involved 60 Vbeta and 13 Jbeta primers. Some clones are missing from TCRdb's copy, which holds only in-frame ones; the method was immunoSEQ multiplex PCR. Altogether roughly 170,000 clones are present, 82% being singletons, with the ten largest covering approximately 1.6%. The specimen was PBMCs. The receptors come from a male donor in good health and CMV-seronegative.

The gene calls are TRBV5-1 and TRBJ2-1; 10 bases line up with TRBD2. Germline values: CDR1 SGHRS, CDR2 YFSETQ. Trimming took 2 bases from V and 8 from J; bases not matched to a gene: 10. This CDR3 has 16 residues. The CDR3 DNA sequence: TGCGCCAGCAGCTTACCCCTAGCGGGAGCGGGGGATGAGCAGTTCTTC. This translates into CASSLPLAGAGDEQFF.

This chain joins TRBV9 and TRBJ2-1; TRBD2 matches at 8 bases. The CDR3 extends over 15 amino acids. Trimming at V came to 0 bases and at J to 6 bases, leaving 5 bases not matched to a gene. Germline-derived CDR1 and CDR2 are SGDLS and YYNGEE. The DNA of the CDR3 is TGTGCCAGCAGCGTAGGAGCCGCGGGAGGCAATGAGCAGTTCTTC. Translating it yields CASSVGAAGGNEQFF.

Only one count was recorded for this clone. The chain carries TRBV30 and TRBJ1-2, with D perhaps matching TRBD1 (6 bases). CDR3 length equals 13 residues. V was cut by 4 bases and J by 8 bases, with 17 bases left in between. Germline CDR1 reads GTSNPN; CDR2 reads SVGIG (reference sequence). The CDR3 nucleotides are TGTGCCTGGACCGGCGGACAGCCTATCGGCTACACCTTC. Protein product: CAWTGGQPIGYTF.

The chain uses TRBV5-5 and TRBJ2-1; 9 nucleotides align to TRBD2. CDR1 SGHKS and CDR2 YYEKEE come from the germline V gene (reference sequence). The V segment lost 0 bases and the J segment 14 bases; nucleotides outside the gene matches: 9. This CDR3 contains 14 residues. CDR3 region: CASSLGGLAGEEFF. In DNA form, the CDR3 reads TGTGCCAGCAGCTTGGGGGGATTAGCGGGGGAGGAGTTCTTC.

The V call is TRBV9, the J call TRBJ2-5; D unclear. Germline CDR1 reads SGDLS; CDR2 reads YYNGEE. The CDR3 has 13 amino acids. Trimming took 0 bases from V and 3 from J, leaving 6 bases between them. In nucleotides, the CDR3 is TGTGCCAGCAGCGTAGTAGAGGAAGAGACCCAGTACTTC. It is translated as CASSVVEEETQYF.

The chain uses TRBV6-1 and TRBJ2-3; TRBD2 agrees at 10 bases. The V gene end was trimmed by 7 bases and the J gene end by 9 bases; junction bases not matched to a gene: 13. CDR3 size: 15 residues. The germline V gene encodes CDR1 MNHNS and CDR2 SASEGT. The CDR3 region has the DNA TGTGCCAGCATCCCAGCGCACAGTAGCGGGAGGACGCAGTATTTT. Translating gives CASIPAHSSGRTQYF.

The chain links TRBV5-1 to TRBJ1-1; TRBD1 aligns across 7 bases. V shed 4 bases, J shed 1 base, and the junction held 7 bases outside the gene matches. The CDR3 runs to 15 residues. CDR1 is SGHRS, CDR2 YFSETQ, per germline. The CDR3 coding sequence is TGCGCCAGCAGCCCCAGGGACAGTCCGAACACTGAAGCTTTCTTT. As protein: CASSPRDSPNTEAFF.

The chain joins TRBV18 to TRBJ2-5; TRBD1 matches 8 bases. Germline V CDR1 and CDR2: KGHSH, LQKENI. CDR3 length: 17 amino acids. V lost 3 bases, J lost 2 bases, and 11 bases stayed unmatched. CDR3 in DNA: TGTGCCAGCTCACCTTTATCTTGGACAGGGAATCAAGAGACCCAGTACTTC. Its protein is CASSPLSWTGNQETQYF. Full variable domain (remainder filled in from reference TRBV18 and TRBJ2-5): NAGVMQNPRHLVRRRGQEARLRCSPMKGHSHVYWYRQLPEEGLKFMVYLQKENIIDESGMPKERFSAEFPKEGPSILRIQQVVRGDSAAYFCASSPLSWTGNQETQYFGPGTRLLVL.

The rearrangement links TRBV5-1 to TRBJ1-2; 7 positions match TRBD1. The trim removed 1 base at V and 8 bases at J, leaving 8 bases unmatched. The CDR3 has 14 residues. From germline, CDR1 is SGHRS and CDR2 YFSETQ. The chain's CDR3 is CASSLSRTGRGYTF. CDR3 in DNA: TGCGCCAGCAGCTTGTCTAGGACAGGTAGAGGCTACACCTTC. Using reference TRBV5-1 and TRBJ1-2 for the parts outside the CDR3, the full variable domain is KAGVTQTPRYLIKTRGQQVTLSCSPISGHRSVSWYQQTPGQGLQFLFEYFSETQRNKGNFPGRFSGRQFSNSRSEMNVSTLELGDSALYLCASSLSRTGRGYTFGSGTRLTVV.

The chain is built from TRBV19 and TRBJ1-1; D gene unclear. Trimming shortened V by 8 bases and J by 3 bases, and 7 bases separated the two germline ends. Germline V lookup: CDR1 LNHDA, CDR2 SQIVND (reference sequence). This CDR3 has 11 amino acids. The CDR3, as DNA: TGTGCCAGTGCCGGTTACACTGAAGCTTTCTTT. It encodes CASAGYTEAFF.

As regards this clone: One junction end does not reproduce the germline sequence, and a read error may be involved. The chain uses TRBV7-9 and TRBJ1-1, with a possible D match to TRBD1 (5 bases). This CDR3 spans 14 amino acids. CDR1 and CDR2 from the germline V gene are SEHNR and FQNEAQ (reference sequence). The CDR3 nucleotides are TGTTCCAGCAGCTTCCAGGGTGTGGGCACTGAAGCTTTCTTT. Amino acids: CSSSFQGVGTEAFF. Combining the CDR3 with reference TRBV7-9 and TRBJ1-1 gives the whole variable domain DTGVSQNPRHKITKRGQNVTFRCDPISEHNRLYWYRQTLGQGPEFLTYFQNEAQLEKSRLLSDRFSAERPKGSFSTLEIQRTEQGDSAMYLCSSSFQGVGTEAFFGQGTRLTVV.

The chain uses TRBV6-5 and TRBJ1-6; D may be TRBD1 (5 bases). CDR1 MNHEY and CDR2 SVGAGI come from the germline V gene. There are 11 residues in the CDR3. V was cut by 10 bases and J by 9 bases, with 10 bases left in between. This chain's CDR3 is CATRGSSPLHF. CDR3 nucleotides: TGTGCCACCCGGGGGAGTTCACCCCTCCACTTT.

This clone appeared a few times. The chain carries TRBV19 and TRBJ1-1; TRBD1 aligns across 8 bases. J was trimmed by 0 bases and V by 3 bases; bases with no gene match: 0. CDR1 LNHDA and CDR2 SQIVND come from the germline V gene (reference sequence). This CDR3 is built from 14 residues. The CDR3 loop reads CASSMDRVNTEAFF. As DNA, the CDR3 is TGTGCCAGTAGTATGGACAGGGTGAACACTGAAGCTTTCTTT.

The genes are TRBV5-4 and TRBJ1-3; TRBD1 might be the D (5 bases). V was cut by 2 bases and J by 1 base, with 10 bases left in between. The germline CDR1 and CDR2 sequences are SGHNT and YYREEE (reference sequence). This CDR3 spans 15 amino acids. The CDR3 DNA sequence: TGTGCCAGCAGCTTTATAGGGGTATCTGGAAACACCATATATTTT. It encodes CASSFIGVSGNTIYF.

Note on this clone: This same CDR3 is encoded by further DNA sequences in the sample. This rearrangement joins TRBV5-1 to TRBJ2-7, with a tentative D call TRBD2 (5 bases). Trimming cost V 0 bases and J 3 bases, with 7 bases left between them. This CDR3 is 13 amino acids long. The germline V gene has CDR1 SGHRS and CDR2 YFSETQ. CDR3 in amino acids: CASSLGRDYEQYF. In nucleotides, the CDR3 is TGCGCCAGCAGCTTGGGACGGGACTACGAGCAGTACTTC.

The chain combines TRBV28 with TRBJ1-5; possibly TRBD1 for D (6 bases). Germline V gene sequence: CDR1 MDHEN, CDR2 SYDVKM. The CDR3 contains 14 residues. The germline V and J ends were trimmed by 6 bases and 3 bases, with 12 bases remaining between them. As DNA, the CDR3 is TGTGCCAGCAGCACGGACAGAGACAATCAGCCCCAGCATTTT. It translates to CASSTDRDNQPQHF.

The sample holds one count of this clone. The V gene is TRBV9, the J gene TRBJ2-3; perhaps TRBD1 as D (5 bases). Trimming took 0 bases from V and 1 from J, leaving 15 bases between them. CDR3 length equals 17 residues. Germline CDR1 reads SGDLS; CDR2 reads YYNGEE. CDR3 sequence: CASSVEARASRTDTQYF. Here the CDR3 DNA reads TGTGCCAGCAGCGTAGAGGCCAGGGCATCACGCACAGATACGCAGTATTTT. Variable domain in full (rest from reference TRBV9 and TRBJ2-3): DSGVTQTPKHLITATGQRVTLRCSPRSGDLSVYWYQQSLDQGLQFLIQYYNGEERAKGNILERFSAQQFPDLHSELNLSSLELGDSALYFCASSVEARASRTDTQYFGPGTRLTVL.

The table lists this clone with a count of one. The CDR3 DNA is TGCGCCAGCAGCCCGCGGACAGGGATTGGGAACACTGAAGCTTTCTTT. Encoded protein: CASSPRTGIGNTEAFF. The chain uses TRBV5-1 and TRBJ1-1; 8 bases are a match to TRBD1. The CDR3 runs 16 residues. Germline-derived CDR1 and CDR2 are SGHRS and YFSETQ. J lost 1 base, V lost 4 bases, and 9 bases had no gene match.

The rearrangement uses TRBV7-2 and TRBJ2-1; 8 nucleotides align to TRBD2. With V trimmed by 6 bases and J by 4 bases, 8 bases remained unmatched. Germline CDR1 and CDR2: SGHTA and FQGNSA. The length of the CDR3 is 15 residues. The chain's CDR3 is CASRGQTSVYNEQFF. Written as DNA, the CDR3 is TGTGCCAGCAGAGGCCAGACTAGCGTGTACAATGAGCAGTTCTTC. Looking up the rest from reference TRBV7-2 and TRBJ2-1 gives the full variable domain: GAGVSQSPSNKVTEKGKDVELRCDPISGHTALYWYRQSLGQGLEFLIYFQGNSAPDKSGLPSDRFSAERTGGSVSTLTIQRTQQEDSAVYLCASRGQTSVYNEQFFGPGTRLTVL.

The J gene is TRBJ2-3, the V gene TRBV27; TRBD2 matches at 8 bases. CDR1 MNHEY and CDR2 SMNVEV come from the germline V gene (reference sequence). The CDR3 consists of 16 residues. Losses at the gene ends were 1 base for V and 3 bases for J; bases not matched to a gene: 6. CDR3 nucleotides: TGTGCCAGCAGTTTATTCGGGGGGGCAGGTACAGATACGCAGTATTTT. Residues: CASSLFGGAGTDTQYF.

CDR3 nucleotide sequence: TGCAGCGTTATGGGGACTAGCGCGACCTACGAGCAGTACTTC. This sequence encodes CSVMGTSATYEQYF. The J gene is TRBJ2-7, the V gene TRBV29-1, with 10 nucleotides matching TRBD2. J gave up 2 bases and V 5 bases, and 6 bases lay outside the gene matches. From germline, CDR1 is SQVTM and CDR2 ANQGSEA. This CDR3 is 14 amino acids long.

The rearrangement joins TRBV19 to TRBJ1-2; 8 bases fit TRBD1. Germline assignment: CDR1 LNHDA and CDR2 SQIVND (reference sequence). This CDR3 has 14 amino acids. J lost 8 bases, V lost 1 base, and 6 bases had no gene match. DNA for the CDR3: TGTGCCAGTAGTATAGGCAGGGGGCCGTCCGGCTACACCTTC. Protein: CASSIGRGPSGYTF. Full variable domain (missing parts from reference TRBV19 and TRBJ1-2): DGGITQSPKYLFRKEGQNVTLSCEQNLNHDAMYWYRQDPGQGLRLIYYSQIVNDFQKGDIAEGYSVSREKKESFPLTVTSAQKNPTAFYLCASSIGRGPSGYTFGSGTRLTVV.

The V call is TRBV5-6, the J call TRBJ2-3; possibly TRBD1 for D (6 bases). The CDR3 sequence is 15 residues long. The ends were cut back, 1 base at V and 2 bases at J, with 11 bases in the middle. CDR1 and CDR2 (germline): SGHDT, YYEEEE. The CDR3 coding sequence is TGTGCCAGCAGCTTGCCAGGGGCGATCACAGATACGCAGTATTTT. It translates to CASSLPGAITDTQYF.

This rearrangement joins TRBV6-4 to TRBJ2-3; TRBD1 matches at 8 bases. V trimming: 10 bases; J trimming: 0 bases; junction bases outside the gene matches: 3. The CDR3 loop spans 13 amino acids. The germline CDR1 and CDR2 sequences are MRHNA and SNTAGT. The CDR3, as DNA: TGTGCCACCGGGACAGGAAGCACAGATACGCAGTATTTT. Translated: CATGTGSTDTQYF.

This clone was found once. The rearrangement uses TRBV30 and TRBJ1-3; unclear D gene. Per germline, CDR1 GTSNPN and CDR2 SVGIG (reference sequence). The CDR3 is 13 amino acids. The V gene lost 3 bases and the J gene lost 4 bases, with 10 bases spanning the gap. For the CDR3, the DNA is TGTGCCTGGAGCGAGGAAGTAGGAAACACCATATATTTT. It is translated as CAWSEEVGNTIYF.

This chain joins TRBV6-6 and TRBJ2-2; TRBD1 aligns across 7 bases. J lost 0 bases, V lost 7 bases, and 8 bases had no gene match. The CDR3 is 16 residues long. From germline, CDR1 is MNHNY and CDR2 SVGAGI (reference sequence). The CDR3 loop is CASIPPGTANTGELFF. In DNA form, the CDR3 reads TGTGCCAGCATACCACCTGGGACAGCGAACACCGGGGAGCTGTTTTTT.

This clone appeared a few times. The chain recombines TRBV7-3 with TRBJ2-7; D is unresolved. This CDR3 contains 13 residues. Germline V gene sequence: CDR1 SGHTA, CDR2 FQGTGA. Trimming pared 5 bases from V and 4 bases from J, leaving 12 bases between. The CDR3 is CASSPGLGYEQYF. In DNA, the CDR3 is TGTGCCAGCAGCCCGGGTCTTGGGTACGAGCAGTACTTC.

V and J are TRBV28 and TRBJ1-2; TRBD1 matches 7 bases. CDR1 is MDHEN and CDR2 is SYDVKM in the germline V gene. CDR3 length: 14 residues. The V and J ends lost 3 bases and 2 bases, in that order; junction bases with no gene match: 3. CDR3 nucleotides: TGTGCCAGCAGTTTGGGCAGGGGGAACTATGGCTACACCTTC. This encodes CASSLGRGNYGYTF.

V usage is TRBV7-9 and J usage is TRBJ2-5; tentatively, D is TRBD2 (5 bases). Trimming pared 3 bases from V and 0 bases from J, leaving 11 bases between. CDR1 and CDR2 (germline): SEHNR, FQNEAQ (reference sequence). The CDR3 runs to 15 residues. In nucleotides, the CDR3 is TGTGCCAGCAGCTTTACGGGCGGGTACCAAGAGACCCAGTACTTC. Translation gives CASSFTGGYQETQYF.